Below are 27 T cell receptor beta chains sequenced from a single sample in a study of shared clonotypes between healthy human individuals. TCRdb's copy holds only in-frame clones and misses some; the assay was immunoSEQ multiplex PCR. This sample carries approximately 2.4 million clones, roughly 95% of them seen once, and the ten largest clones take around 0.13%. Sequenced: naive CD4+ T cells sorted from blood. Subset described: CD45RA+ positively selected. The source of these receptors is a man aged 18 to 29 in good health.

In this sample, this clone turned up once. The chain couples TRBV29-1 to TRBJ1-1, with 10 bases fitting TRBD1. CDR1 SQVTM and CDR2 ANQGSEA come from the germline V gene. V lost 6 bases, J lost 6 bases, and 4 bases stayed unmatched. The CDR3 has 12 residues. CDR3 nucleotide sequence: TGCAGCGTGGGACAGGGGTTGGCTGAAGCTTTCTTT. Amino acids: CSVGQGLAEAFF.

The gene calls are TRBV6-5 and TRBJ1-2; possibly TRBD1 for D (6 bases). The CDR3 is 15 residues long. Germline-derived CDR1 and CDR2 are MNHEY and SVGAGI. Between the trimmed V and J ends, which lost 0 bases and 4 bases, there was a span of 12 bases. CDR3 loop: CASSYSYRDIYGYTF. The CDR3 nucleotides are TGTGCCAGCAGTTACTCCTACAGGGATATCTATGGCTACACCTTC.

With regard to this clone: In the same sample, other DNA sequences code for this CDR3. The chain joins TRBV7-2 to TRBJ2-5; D gene unclear. V shed 1 base and J shed 8 bases, with 5 bases lying between them. This CDR3 has 11 residues. CDR1 SGHTA and CDR2 FQGNSA come from the germline V gene. CDR3 DNA sequence: TGTGCCAGCAGCTTAGGGGGAACCCAGTACTTC. The encoded protein is CASSLGGTQYF. The full variable domain, its missing parts supplied by reference TRBV7-2 and TRBJ2-5, is GAGVSQSPSNKVTEKGKDVELRCDPISGHTALYWYRQSLGQGLEFLIYFQGNSAPDKSGLPSDRFSAERTGGSVSTLTIQRTQQEDSAVYLCASSLGGTQYFGPGTRLLVL.

Comment on this clone: Germline is not matched at one junction end, which may reflect a read error. Within the sample, other DNA sequences also encode this same CDR3. CDR3 sequence reads: CASSATGTDNSPLHF. The CDR3 nucleotides read TGTGCCAGCAGCGCAACCGGGACAGACAATTCACCCCTCCATTTT. The rearrangement joins TRBV9 to TRBJ1-6, with 7 bases that match TRBD1. The CDR3 totals 15 residues. Germline lookup yields CDR1 SGDLS and CDR2 YYNGEE.

The chain is built from TRBV2 and TRBJ2-7; a weak D match, TRBD2 (6 bases). The germline gives CDR1 SNHLY, CDR2 FYNNEI. V gave up 6 bases and J gave up 7 bases, with 25 bases separating them. This CDR3 spans 16 amino acids. The CDR3 protein is CASRDRTGLALLEQYF. The CDR3 nucleotides read TGTGCCAGCAGGGACCGGACGGGACTCGCCCTTCTTGAGCAGTACTTC.

V gene TRBV14 combines with J gene TRBJ1-1, with TRBD1 as a possible D gene (6 bases). The CDR3 sequence is 13 residues long. Germline V gene lookup returns CDR1 SGHDN and CDR2 FVKESK. V dropped 1 base and J dropped 6 bases, with 9 bases sitting between them. Written as DNA, the CDR3 is TGTGCCAGCAGCCAAGCGGGGGCTGCTGAAGCTTTCTTT. This encodes CASSQAGAAEAFF.

This sequence joins TRBV10-3 and TRBJ2-1; perhaps TRBD2 as D (7 bases). Germline CDR1 reads ENHRY; CDR2 reads SYGVKD. The CDR3 consists of 14 residues. Trimming stripped 8 bases from V and 4 bases from J, with 15 bases between. The CDR3 sequence: CAIAGAGNYNEQFF. In nucleotides, the CDR3 is TGTGCCATCGCGGGGGCGGGGAATTACAATGAGCAGTTCTTC.

This clone was seen only once. The chain combines TRBV6-1 with TRBJ2-2, with a weak D call TRBD2 (5 bases). Between the trimmed V and J ends, which lost 4 bases and 6 bases, there was a span of 21 bases. The CDR3 has 17 amino acids. The germline gives CDR1 MNHNS, CDR2 SASEGT. In nucleotides, the CDR3 is TGTGCCAGCAGTGGACGGACTTTGGGAATTCAAGCCGGGGAGCTGTTTTTT. Its protein product is CASSGRTLGIQAGELFF.

Written as DNA, the CDR3 is TGTGCCAGCCAGCAGCAGGGGCCAACAGATACGCAGTATTTT. It specifies CASQQQGPTDTQYF. The rearrangement links TRBV2 to TRBJ2-3; a possible D gene is TRBD1 (6 bases). Looked up from germline, CDR1 is SNHLY and CDR2 is FYNNEI. This CDR3 has 14 residues. Trimming took off 8 bases at V and 3 bases at J, with 15 bases between the two ends.

Turning to this clone: This sample also contains other DNA sequences that code for the same CDR3. V usage is TRBV7-9 and J usage is TRBJ2-3; D call uncertain. Trimming took off 0 bases at V and 3 bases at J, with 7 bases between the two ends. Germline CDR1 and CDR2: SEHNR and FQNEAQ (reference sequence). The CDR3 totals 14 residues. CDR3 sequence reads: CASSLAGRTDTQYF. The CDR3 DNA is TGTGCCAGCAGCTTAGCGGGCAGGACAGATACGCAGTATTTT. Based on the CDR3 plus reference TRBV7-9 and TRBJ2-3, the full variable domain is DTGVSQNPRHKITKRGQNVTFRCDPISEHNRLYWYRQTLGQGPEFLTYFQNEAQLEKSRLLSDRFSAERPKGSFSTLEIQRTEQGDSAMYLCASSLAGRTDTQYFGPGTRLTVL.

This clone was picked up one time. The chain uses TRBV5-1 and TRBJ2-2; 8 nucleotides match TRBD1. Germline V gene data show CDR1 as SGHRS and CDR2 as YFSETQ. Unmatched junction bases numbered 6, after V lost 3 bases and J lost 2 bases. There are 16 residues in the CDR3. The CDR3, as DNA: TGCGCCAGCAGCTCCACCGGGACAGGTAACACCGGGGAGCTGTTTTTT. This gives the protein CASSSTGTGNTGELFF.

This clone appeared once. The gene calls are TRBV18 and TRBJ1-3, with a possible D match to TRBD1 (5 bases). V lost 3 bases, J lost 2 bases, and 14 bases lay in between. The CDR3 is 16 amino acids. Germline-derived CDR1 and CDR2 are KGHSH and LQKENI. The CDR3 is CASSPNDGGTGNTIYF. The CDR3 region has the DNA TGTGCCAGCTCACCCAATGATGGGGGGACTGGAAACACCATATATTTT.

The chain couples TRBV21-1 to TRBJ2-2. TRBV21-1 constitutes a pseudogene. This CDR3 comprises 15 residues. The DNA of the CDR3 is TGTGCCAGCAGCAATCGAGGGGGGCGAACCGGGGAGCTGTTTTTT. Its protein product is CASSNRGGRTGELFF.

V usage is TRBV10-3 and J usage is TRBJ2-7; TRBD1 agrees at 8 bases. Trimming cost V 7 bases and J 0 bases; bases outside gene matches: 5. CDR1 is ENHRY and CDR2 is SYGVKD in the germline V gene. This CDR3 has 14 residues. The CDR3 spells CAIMSGGDSYEQYF. CDR3 in DNA: TGTGCCATCATGTCAGGGGGCGACTCCTACGAGCAGTACTTC.

This CDR3 reads CASGLFVRSATNEKLFF. For the CDR3, the DNA is TGTGCTAGTGGTTTGTTTGTCAGGAGTGCAACTAATGAAAAACTGTTTTTT. V and J are TRBV12-5 and TRBJ1-4; unclear D gene. The CDR3 totals 17 residues. V lost 2 bases, J lost 0 bases, and 13 bases lay in between. The germline V gene has CDR1 LGHNT and CDR2 FRNRAP.

The rearrangement joins TRBV5-1 to TRBJ2-7; TRBD1 matches 8 bases. V was pared by 3 bases and J by 0 bases, with 8 bases of the junction left unmatched. This CDR3 comprises 16 residues. Germline V gives CDR1 SGHRS, CDR2 YFSETQ. The CDR3 DNA sequence: TGCGCCAGCAGCTACTTTGGGGACAGGAGCTCCTACGAGCAGTACTTC. Protein: CASSYFGDRSSYEQYF.

The V gene is TRBV14, the J gene TRBJ2-3, with a weak D call TRBD2 (7 bases). This CDR3 has 15 amino acids. Trimming stripped 1 base from V and 6 bases from J, with 14 bases between. Germline V CDR1 and CDR2: SGHDN, FVKESK. In nucleotides, the CDR3 is TGTGCCAGCAGCCAAGTAGGGGGGGCTGGTGATACGCAGTATTTT. It yields the protein CASSQVGGAGDTQYF. Complete variable domain (other parts from reference TRBV14 and TRBJ2-3): EAGVTQFPSHSVIEKGQTVTLRCDPISGHDNLYWYRRVMGKEIKFLLHFVKESKQDESGMPNNRFLAERTGGTYSTLKVQPAELEDSGVYFCASSQVGGAGDTQYFGPGTRLTVL.

The V call is TRBV7-8, the J call TRBJ1-2; maybe TRBD1 (5 bases). Germline V gives CDR1 SGHVS, CDR2 FQNEAQ. The CDR3 spans 16 residues. Trimming stripped 4 bases from V and 8 bases from J, with 23 bases between. This CDR3 reads CASSSGSAGTSSGYTF. The CDR3 DNA is TGTGCCAGCAGCTCTGGATCAGCCGGGACTTCTAGCGGCTACACCTTC.

The gene calls are TRBV30 and TRBJ2-1, with unresolved D. The CDR3 sequence is 11 residues long. V lost 5 bases and J 6 bases, leaving 8 bases between the germline ends. CDR1 is GTSNPN and CDR2 is SVGIG in the germline V gene (reference sequence). CDR3 bases: TGTGCCTGGGGAATGGGCAATGAGCAGTTCTTC. Residues: CAWGMGNEQFF.

The chain is built from TRBV11-2 and TRBJ1-4; a possible D gene is TRBD1 (5 bases). V shed 2 bases and J shed 4 bases, with 11 bases lying between them. The germline CDR1 and CDR2 sequences are SGHAT and FQNNGV. The CDR3 spans 15 residues. CDR3 DNA sequence: TGTGCCAGCAGCTTATCCAGGGCCAGTAATGAAAAACTGTTTTTT. This encodes CASSLSRASNEKLFF.

The V and J genes are TRBV18 and TRBJ2-4, with D hard to call. Germline values: CDR1 KGHSH, CDR2 LQKENI. This CDR3 region has 13 residues. V lost 3 bases, J lost 5 bases, and 8 bases lay in between. The DNA of the CDR3 is TGTGCCAGCTCACCCCCAGGTGAAAACATTCAGTACTTC. It encodes CASSPPGENIQYF.

This chain links TRBV6-4 with TRBJ1-1; D unclear. Germline loops: CDR1 MRHNA, CDR2 SNTAGT. The CDR3 is 17 amino acids. The V gene lost 5 bases and the J gene lost 1 base, with 20 bases spanning the gap. CDR3 residues: CASSPPLYDTTNTEAFF. CDR3 in DNA: TGTGCCAGCAGTCCCCCCCTATACGACACCACGAACACTGAAGCTTTCTTT.

J is TRBJ2-7 and V is TRBV4-1, with 7 bases fitting TRBD1. The germline V gene encodes CDR1 MGHRA and CDR2 YSYEKL. V gave up 0 bases and J gave up 1 base; unmatched junction bases: 6. The length of the CDR3 is 16 residues. The CDR3 here is CASSQDQTGFSYEQYF. Written as DNA, the CDR3 is TGCGCCAGCAGCCAAGATCAGACAGGGTTTTCCTACGAGCAGTACTTC.

This chain links TRBV14 with TRBJ2-3, with D possibly matching TRBD2 (7 bases). V was pared by 4 bases and J by 2 bases, with 16 bases between. CDR1 is SGHDN, CDR2 FVKESK, per germline. The CDR3 is 16 amino acids. The CDR3: CASSPLGGPITDTQYF. For the CDR3, the DNA is TGTGCCAGCAGCCCCCTGGGGGGGCCCATCACAGATACGCAGTATTTT.

The chain carries TRBV4-3 and TRBJ1-6; D gene ambiguous. In germline, CDR1 is LGHNA, CDR2 YSLEER. V was shortened by 1 base and J by 4 bases, with 5 bases between the two germline ends. This CDR3 has 14 amino acids. The CDR3 sequence is CASSQGRYNSPLHF. The CDR3 DNA follows: TGCGCCAGCAGCCAAGGACGGTATAATTCACCCCTCCACTTT.

The rearrangement links TRBV6-6 to TRBJ1-5; 7 bases fit TRBD1. Germline CDR1 is MNHNY and CDR2 is SVGAGI (reference sequence). Trimming took 5 bases from V and 5 from J; bases not matched to a gene: 9. The CDR3 runs 15 residues. CDR3 DNA sequence: TGTGCCAGCAGTACCCAACGACAGGGCTATCAGCCCCAGCATTTT. Translating gives CASSTQRQGYQPQHF.

This chain uses TRBV27 with TRBJ1-1; D unclear. This CDR3 comprises 17 residues. Germline V gives CDR1 MNHEY, CDR2 SMNVEV (reference sequence). Trimming removed 3 bases at V and 0 bases at J, with 17 bases between. CDR3 in amino acids: CASSLDGRLSLNTEAFF. In DNA, the CDR3 is TGTGCCAGCAGTTTGGATGGCAGGTTGTCTTTGAACACTGAAGCTTTCTTT.